A selection of T cell receptor beta chains follows, all from one sample in a study of response to subunit inactivated influenza vaccine. Using its own MiXCR run on the RT-PCR reads, TCRdb lists one record per CDR3 protein. The sample has 650,000 or so distinct CDR3 sequences; around 15% are singletons. The sample consisted of PBMCs from blood, taken around 14 days before vaccination. The receptors shown here come from a man aged 50-60 years who received an inactivated influenza vaccine. Both conserved end residues are part of each CDR3. The D gene is left open where the match is weak. Expanded clones are given a class, and other clones once, few, many or no size at all.

clone_size d_call j_call v_call cdr3_nt cdr3_aa
NA TRBD1 TRBJ2-5 TRBV10-3 TGTGCCATCAGAGGCGGGACAGGGGTACGGGAGACCCAGTACTTC CAIRGGTGVRETQYF
NA NA TRBJ1-6 TRBV7-2 TGTGCCAGCAGCCCCATTCGTTTGGGGAATTCACCCCTCCACTTT CASSPIRLGNSPLHF
NA NA TRBJ1-6 TRBV7-9 TGTGCCAGCAGCTCCACCCATGATTCACCCCTCCACTTT CASSSTHDSPLHF
NA NA TRBJ2-1 TRBV10-3 TGTGCCATCAGTCGCAGGGAAAGGGATGAGCAGTTCTTC CAISRRERDEQFF
NA TRBD2 TRBJ2-3 TRBV11-2 TGTGCCAGCAGCTTAGAAGTAGCGGGAGGGCCTGTCGCAGATACGCAGTATTTT CASSLEVAGGPVADTQYF
once NA TRBJ2-5 TRBV2 TGTGCCGGAGAGGGGGACGGGGAGGAGACCCAGTACTTC CAGEGDGEETQYF
NA TRBD2 TRBJ2-3 TRBV27 TGTGCCAGCAGTTTCCGGACTAGCGGGGCCAAGCTTGGTACGCAGTATTTT CASSFRTSGAKLGTQYF
NA TRBD2 TRBJ2-1 TRBV5-4 TGTGCCAGCAGCTTGGTTGGTCTAGCGGGTCGCAATGAGCAGTTCTTC CASSLVGLAGRNEQFF
NA TRBD2 TRBJ2-2 TRBV20-1 TGCAGTGCTAGAGATCGGGCTAGCGGGAGTGGCACCGGGGAGCTGTTTTTT CSARDRASGSGTGELFF
NA TRBD1 TRBJ2-7 TRBV27 TGTGCCAGCAGTTTCTACAGGGGCCCCTACGAGCAGTACTTC CASSFYRGPYEQYF
many NA TRBJ2-3 TRBV4-3 TGCGCCAGCAGCCAAGGAAGGACTAGCACAGATACGCAGTATTTT CASSQGRTSTDTQYF
few TRBD2 TRBJ2-3 TRBV6-2/TRBV6-3 TGTGCCAGCCGGACTAGCGAAAACACAGATACGCAGTATTTT CASRTSENTDTQYF
many NA TRBJ1-5 TRBV9 TGTGCCAGCAGCCCGCTTGGAGGGAAGAATCAGCCCCAGCATTTT CASSPLGGKNQPQHF
few TRBD2 TRBJ2-7 TRBV20-1 TGCAGTGCTACCGAAACAGCGGGAGGGGGCGAGCAGTACTTC CSATETAGGGEQYF
few NA TRBJ2-3 TRBV12-3/TRBV12-4 TGTGCCAGCAGTTTTTTTTCCCGGCGCCCCACAGATACGCAGTATTTT CASSFFSRRPTDTQYF
few TRBD1 TRBJ2-7 TRBV20-1 TGCAGTGCTAGGGGACAGGGGGCCCCCTACGAGCAGTACTTC CSARGQGAPYEQYF
few TRBD1 TRBJ2-7 TRBV4-3 TGCGCCAGCAGCCAAGACAGACAGGGCCAGCAGTACTTC CASSQDRQGQQYF
few NA TRBJ1-5 TRBV7-8 TGTGCCAGCATGCCCGGGGGAGATCAGCCCCAGCATTTT CASMPGGDQPQHF
NA NA TRBJ2-5 TRBV7-2 TGTGCCAGCAGCTTATATCGGGGAGCTTACTTC CASSLYRGAYF
NA TRBD2 TRBJ2-4 TRBV3-1 TGTGCCAGCAGCCAAGGGGCAGCGGGAGGTAAAAACATTCAGTACTTC CASSQGAAGGKNIQYF
NA NA TRBJ2-3 TRBV5-1 TGCGCCAGCAGCTTGGACATAGGGATACAGGGAAATTTGGATACGCAGTATTTT CASSLDIGIQGNLDTQYF
NA TRBD1 TRBJ2-5 TRBV9 TGTGCCAGCAGCATTTCGGGGTCAGGGGGACAAGAGACCCAGTACTTC CASSISGSGGQETQYF
few NA TRBJ2-5 TRBV3-1 TGTGCCAGCAGCCGGCCGGGACACTTTCAAGAGACCCAGTACTTC CASSRPGHFQETQYF
NA NA TRBJ2-7 TRBV7-2 TGTGCCAGCAGCTCAGGGGACGGAGGTCGCTACGAGCAGTACTTC CASSSGDGGRYEQYF